This T cell receptor beta chain was sequenced during a study of T cell clones after liver transplantation (dated by TCRdb to between 2018 and 2021). Regarding the study in general: The samples were obtained from ITN030ST, a randomized trial that attempted immunosuppression withdrawal within 2 years after liver transplantation. Donor-reactive T cell clones were identified using TCRbeta sequencing after a pre-transplant mixed lymphocyte reaction and were then followed in post-transplant blood. As an antigen-independent comparator for the donor-reactive sequences, third party-reactive TCRbeta sequences from pre-transplant MLRs were identified as well. Of the eight recipients, three were HCV-positive, while the remaining recipients had been transplanted for non-autoimmune, non-viral indications. Until randomization at 12-24 months post-transplant, subjects were given standard immunosuppression, with no induction therapy. To count as tolerant, a recipient had to stay completely off immunosuppression for at least one year without liver enzymes climbing beyond twice the upper limit of normal. Blood samples were taken pre-transplant, pre-randomization before withdrawal, and post-randomization after full withdrawal or failed withdrawal. The study cohort included 8 liver transplant recipients, of whom 3 were classified as tolerant and 5 as non-tolerant.

Unstimulated PBMCs, after thawing, were stained for CD3, CD4 and CD8 and then FACS-sorted into CD3+CD4+ and CD3+CD8+ populations. Each of the 8 studied subjects was randomized to immunosuppression withdrawal. The Qiagen DNeasy Blood and Tissue Kit was used to isolate genomic DNA. General findings and caveats noted by the study authors: Once repertoire turnover was taken into account, donor-reactive detection showed a significant reduction for CD4 in 7 of 8 subjects and for CD8 in 8 of 8. The conclusions were preliminary, being limited by small, heterogeneous patient numbers and by non-standardized post-transplant time points. In 5 of 8 subjects, circulating donor-reactive CD4 TCRbeta sequences decreased significantly after transplant, regardless of tolerance or HCV status. Since no allograft tissue specimens were available, donor-reactive T cells may have migrated into the graft instead of being deleted. A greater decline was seen for donor-reactive sequences than for third party-reactive sequences, suggesting partial antigen-specific deletion unrelated to withdrawal success. Low numbers of available donor cells limited the measurable donor-reactive repertoire in a couple of subjects.

High-throughput TCRbeta CDR3 sequencing of frozen genomic DNA was performed by immunoSEQ, including PCR amplification, mapping, bias correction and internal controls. The authors' pipeline ran thus. Productive rearrangements were retained, and unique TCRbeta sequences were defined by the CDR3 nucleotide sequence together with the V and J gene. Donor-reactive sequences required at least 5-fold expansion in CFSE-low cells versus unstimulated pre-transplant cells and at least 0.01% frequency. Minimum frequency thresholds were set for each subject based on the unstimulated sample with the lowest template count, ensuring at least 90% detection power. Jensen-Shannon divergence between the top 1000 TCRbeta sequences post- versus pre-transplant served as the measure of repertoire turnover. Two-sided Fisher's exact tests were used to test for changes in how often donor-reactive sequences were detected. TCRdb holds this immuneACCESS table with in-frame rearrangements only. Some clones are missing; in checked studies, unresolved V genes explain under half, and the rest has no known cause. Clonal size and the V and J genes are those of that table, whereas D and trimming came from the DNA. The sample table contains about 45,000 clones; only one count was recorded for 86% of them. The ten largest clones add up to 2% to 2.5% of the sample.

As for this clone: Its cognate antigen has yet to be identified. Base qualities were left out, and no much larger clone turns up one base away.

CDR1 and CDR2 are drawn from the germline V gene: MNHEY, SVGAGI. There are 14 amino acids in the CDR3, from cysteine to phenylalanine inclusive. Only the CDR3 DNA is retained, 42 bases long and in frame from the first base. Trimming accounts for 6 bases at V and 5 bases at J, while the number of junction bases matched to no gene is 7. The specimen comprised CD4+ T cells from blood, sampled 24 months after liver transplant. The chain links TRBV6-5 with TRBJ2-1; 7 nucleotides in the junction match TRBD1. The receptor was derived from a human patient who received a liver transplant. Following a transplant, a fraction of the T cells may be traceable to the graft donor. The CDR3 region reads CASSRRGLDNEQFF. The sequenced DNA is TGTGCCAGCAGCCGAAGGGGGCTCGACAATGAGCAGTTCTTC.